A selection of T cell receptor beta chains follows, all from one sample in a study of T-cell reconstitution after alpha-beta-depleted transplantation in children. TCRdb reprocessed the PCR reads via MiXCR and lists one record per CDR3 protein. The data contain under 400,000 distinct CDR3 sequences, approximately 23% of them singletons. Sequencing was performed on PBMCs, mostly from graft donor cells, taken 180 days after TCRalphabeta/CD19-depleted stem cell transplant. The receptors were gathered from a male patient between 10 and 17 years old who had a stem cell transplant for acute lymphoblastic leukemia, so the T cells may come from the graft donor. The CDR3 runs from the conserved cysteine through the conserved F or W. The order of the fields is V gene, CDR3 length, clone size, D gene, J gene, CDR3 protein, CDR3 DNA. The D gene is left open where the match is weak. Expanded clones get a size class; other rows say once, few or many, or leave the size out.

TRBV5-1,19,NA,TRBD2,TRBJ2-5,CASSGKLTSGRKRGETQYF,TGCGCCAGCAGTGGGAAATTGACTAGCGGGCGTAAGAGGGGAGAGACCCAGTACTTC
TRBV18,16,few,NA,TRBJ2-2,CASSPSERRNTGELFF,TGTGCCAGCTCACCCAGCGAGAGACGCAACACCGGGGAGCTGTTTTTT
TRBV4-1,16,NA,NA,TRBJ1-5,CASSQDGGARDQPQHF,TGCGCCAGCAGCCAAGACGGGGGCGCGCGTGATCAGCCCCAGCATTTT
TRBV7-9,15,NA,NA,TRBJ2-4,CASSSILEAKNIQYF,TGTGCCAGCAGCTCCATACTAGAAGCCAAAAACATTCAGTACTTC
TRBV24-1,15,NA,NA,TRBJ2-5,CATSDIGQFQETQYF,TGTGCCACCAGTGATATTGGACAGTTTCAAGAGACCCAGTACTTC
TRBV12-3/TRBV12-4,14,many,TRBD1,TRBJ1-2,CASRRTGIGYGYTF,TGTGCCAGCAGGCGGACAGGGATAGGCTATGGCTACACCTTC
TRBV20-1,14,NA,NA,TRBJ2-3,CSATLALWTDTQYF,TGCAGTGCGACGTTAGCGCTGTGGACAGATACGCAGTATTTT
TRBV10-3,14,few,NA,TRBJ1-2,CAISDPTGYYGYTF,TGTGCCATCAGTGACCCTACAGGTTACTATGGCTACACCTTC
TRBV5-1,12,many,NA,TRBJ2-7,CASSLAGNEQYF,TGCGCCAGCAGCTTGGCGGGGAACGAGCAGTACTTC
TRBV9,15,NA,NA,TRBJ2-1,CASSSSGTLNLEQFF,TGTGCCAGCAGCTCGTCCGGGACTTTGAACCTTGAGCAGTTCTTC
TRBV5-6,12,few,NA,TRBJ2-5,CASSLGIGPQYF,TGTGCCAGCAGCTTGGGAATAGGGCCCCAGTACTTC
TRBV7-3,15,NA,NA,TRBJ2-1,CASSLREANYNEQFF,TGTGCCAGCAGCTTAAGGGAGGCGAACTACAATGAGCAGTTCTTC
TRBV12-3/TRBV12-4,13,NA,NA,TRBJ1-5,CASSPYRDQPQHF,TGTGCCAGCAGTCCCTACAGGGATCAGCCCCAGCATTTT
TRBV9,18,few,TRBD2,TRBJ2-3,CASSVVAEAGGPGDTQYF,TGTGCCAGCAGCGTAGTCGCCGAAGCGGGAGGGCCTGGAGATACGCAGTATTTT
TRBV4-1,17,NA,NA,TRBJ2-1,CASSQSQVLQFDNEQFF,TGCGCCAGCAGCCAGAGTCAGGTCCTCCAATTCGACAATGAGCAGTTCTTC
TRBV4-1,16,once,NA,TRBJ2-6,CASSQDTATGANVLTF,TGCGCCAGCAGCCAAGATACGGCGACTGGGGCCAACGTCCTGACTTTC
TRBV27,13,few,NA,TRBJ2-3,CASSFVGTDTQYF,TGTGCCAGCAGCTTTGTCGGCACAGATACGCAGTATTTT
TRBV5-5,14,few,NA,TRBJ2-1,CASSLQRQNNEQFF,TGTGCCAGCAGCTTGCAGCGACAGAACAATGAGCAGTTCTTC
TRBV25-1,18,few,TRBD2,TRBJ2-5,CASSPSLGRARWEETQYF,TGTGCCAGCAGCCCTTCTCTGGGGAGGGCGCGTTGGGAAGAGACCCAGTACTTC
TRBV7-3,15,few,TRBD2,TRBJ2-1,CASSLTIAGYNEQFF,TGTGCCAGCAGCTTAACGATAGCGGGGTACAATGAGCAGTTCTTC
TRBV20-1,12,NA,NA,TRBJ2-1,CSARDQGNEQFF,TGCAGTGCTAGAGATCAGGGCAATGAGCAGTTCTTC
TRBV4-2,18,few,TRBD2,TRBJ2-1,CASSHEGLAGKRYNEQFF,TGTGCCAGCAGCCATGAAGGACTAGCGGGAAAGAGATACAATGAGCAGTTCTTC
TRBV29-1,17,few,TRBD2,TRBJ2-1,CSVEDLLLAGSYNEQFF,TGCAGCGTTGAAGACCTCTTACTAGCGGGGTCCTACAATGAGCAGTTCTTC
TRBV20-1,15,few,NA,TRBJ1-5,CSARGLRDLDQPQHF,TGCAGTGCTAGAGGCCTCAGGGATTTGGATCAGCCCCAGCATTTT
TRBV20-1,12,few,NA,TRBJ1-1,CSAENRGTEAFF,TGCAGTGCAGAAAACCGGGGCACTGAAGCTTTCTTT
TRBV20-1,13,NA,NA,TRBJ1-1,CSARRGVNTEAFF,TGCAGTGCTAGGAGGGGGGTGAACACTGAAGCTTTCTTT
TRBV20-1,15,NA,TRBD1,TRBJ1-3,CSAGETGQGGNTIYF,TGCAGTGCTGGCGAAACGGGACAGGGGGGAAACACCATATATTTT
TRBV5-1,15,few,NA,TRBJ2-1,CASTVRGGTYNEQFF,TGCGCCAGCACGGTCCGAGGGGGAACCTACAATGAGCAGTTCTTC
TRBV7-9,16,few,TRBD2,TRBJ2-7,CASSRAGRLDRVEQYF,TGTGCCAGCAGCCGAGCGGGACGACTGGATAGAGTAGAGCAGTACTTC
TRBV5-4,15,few,NA,TRBJ2-1,CASSSGPSSYNEQFF,TGTGCCAGCAGTTCCGGACCAAGCTCCTACAATGAGCAGTTCTTC
TRBV27,17,NA,TRBD2,TRBJ2-7,CASSLGVSGGPPYEQYF,TGTGCCAGCAGTTTAGGAGTGAGCGGGGGACCTCCCTACGAGCAGTACTTC
TRBV27,15,few,NA,TRBJ2-1,CASSLSGTLRNEQFF,TGTGCCAGCAGTCTCTCCGGGACACTGCGCAATGAGCAGTTCTTC
TRBV20-1,14,NA,NA,TRBJ1-1,CSARARVWEAKAFF,TGCAGTGCTAGAGCTAGGGTTTGGGAGGCAAAAGCTTTCTTT
TRBV20-1,14,NA,TRBD1,TRBJ1-5,CSADEQGAVQPQHF,TGCAGTGCGGACGAACAGGGGGCCGTTCAGCCCCAGCATTTT